One TCR beta chain is described in this entry. The source of the sample is a study of T cell repertoires in cytomegalovirus infection. Study overall: Public signatures in TCR beta pointed to CMV infection and matching HLA type.

One entry per CDR3 protein, called by TCRdb with MiXCR from the reads. The sample has roughly 500,000 distinct CDR3 sequences; about 11% are singletons. Sequenced input: PBMCs. This clonotype originated in a human donor in good health (CMV status not recorded). Some clones in this sample may be carry-over from other donors' samples.

The CDR3 DNA reads TGTGCCAGCAGTGAAGCGTTCCCGGATAACCTCCAAGAGACCCAGTACTTC. Encoded protein: CASSEAFPDNLQETQYF. V gene TRBV2 combines with J gene TRBJ2-5; no clear D gene. Per germline, CDR1 SNHLY and CDR2 FYNNEI. V was trimmed by 0 bases and J by 1 base, leaving 15 bases between them. The CDR3 contains 17 residues.